This T cell receptor beta chain is from a study of sequential checkpoint blockade in melanoma. Study overall: Arm A got nivolumab then ipilimumab; arm B the reverse, 1:1. TCRβ was sequenced from DNA of under 100 pretreatment tumors.

Treatment indicated: randomized to nivolumab then ipilimumab (arm A) or the reverse (arm B). DNA-damaging chemotherapy had not been given to any patient beforehand. Data came from immunoSEQ multiplex PCR; TCRdb stores just in-frame clones and leaves some out. This sample yields about 6,700 clones, of which roughly 25% are seen a single time; over 6.5% belongs to the top ten. Study outcomes and limitations: Pretreatment TIL clonality tracked with response in the nivolumab-first arm.

On this clone itself: Its antigen is undetermined. Other DNA sequences in this specimen translate into the identical CDR3.

The CDR3 runs to 12 residues. Germline CDR1 is MDHEN and CDR2 is SYDVKM. Trimming cost V 6 bases and J 4 bases, with 10 bases left between them. The TCR sequence derives from a human donor with melanoma. Sequenced here: tumor tissue (inferred from file names), sampled from a patient given nivolumab and ipilimumab in sequence. The V call is TRBV28, the J call TRBJ2-7; maybe TRBD1 (6 bases). CDR3 DNA sequence: TGTGCCAGCAGCCTGGGACAATACGAGCAGTACTTC. It translates to CASSLGQYEQYF.